One and the same sample provided the 13 T cell receptor beta chains below, sequenced in a study of brain T cells in children with intractable seizures. Generated by immunoSEQ multiplex PCR, the TCRdb table keeps only in-frame clones and is missing some. The table has 100,000 to 120,000 clones, under 95% seen once. The specimen was peripheral blood, collected at surgery. These TCRs come from a boy younger than two with hemimegalencephaly and intractable seizures.

This chain's CDR3 is CASIQGYSNQPQHF. CDR3 sequence (DNA): TGTGCCAGCATACAGGGCTATAGCAATCAGCCCCAGCATTTT. The chain combines TRBV21-1 with TRBJ1-5; the table names TRBD1, a call not compared with the DNA. TRBV21-1 is a pseudogene. The CDR3 runs 14 residues.

The chain couples TRBV18 to TRBJ1-5; TRBD1 matches 11 bases. With 1 base clipped from V and 4 bases from J, the junction kept 3 bases outside the gene matches. Germline CDR1 reads KGHSH; CDR2 reads LQKENI. The CDR3 has 16 amino acids. The CDR3 DNA follows: TGTGCCAGCTCACCACTCGGACAGGGGGCGAATCAGCCCCAGCATTTT. Translation: CASSPLGQGANQPQHF.

V and J are TRBV7-9 and TRBJ2-5, with TRBD2 identical over 14 bases. There are 16 residues in the CDR3. V dropped 3 bases and J dropped 0; count of bases not matched to a gene: 0. From germline, CDR1 is SEHNR and CDR2 FQNEAQ (reference sequence). DNA for the CDR3: TGTGCCAGCAGCTTGGGACTAGCGGGGGACCAAGAGACCCAGTACTTC. It translates to CASSLGLAGDQETQYF.

This sequence joins TRBV18 and TRBJ1-5, with D tentatively TRBD1 (6 bases). V shed 3 bases and J shed 4 bases, with 10 bases lying between them. Germline V lookup: CDR1 KGHSH, CDR2 LQKENI. This CDR3 spans 14 amino acids. The CDR3 nucleotides are TGTGCCAGCTCACCGCAGGGGATGAATCAGCCCCAGCATTTT. Translated: CASSPQGMNQPQHF.

The genes are TRBV27 and TRBJ2-7; D remains ambiguous. V was clipped by 5 bases and J by 0 bases, with 8 bases between them. The CDR3 loop spans 13 amino acids. CDR1 and CDR2 from the germline V gene are MNHEY and SMNVEV (reference sequence). The CDR3 DNA reads TGTGCCAGCAGTCCCACGAGCTCCTACGAGCAGTACTTC. Residues: CASSPTSSYEQYF.

The CDR3 here is CAIGEGPGNTIYF. In nucleotides, the CDR3 is TGTGCCATCGGGGAAGGGCCTGGAAACACCATATATTTT. The rearrangement joins TRBV10-3 to TRBJ1-3; D uncertain. Germline-derived CDR1 and CDR2 are ENHRY and SYGVKD. The length of the CDR3 is 13 residues. Trimming removed 8 bases at V and 2 bases at J, with 10 bases between.

The J gene is TRBJ2-3, the V gene TRBV15, with TRBD1 identical over 8 bases. This CDR3 region has 21 residues. Germline V lookup: CDR1 LNHNV, CDR2 YYDKDF (reference sequence). V lost 0 bases to trimming and J lost 0 bases; unmatched junction nucleotides: 17. The CDR3 DNA reads TGTGCCACCAGCAGAGATCAGGCAGGGGGCCTCGGACCGTCTAGCACAGATACGCAGTATTTT. This codes for CATSRDQAGGLGPSSTDTQYF. The whole variable domain, filled in from reference TRBV15 and TRBJ2-3, reads DAMVIQNPRYQVTQFGKPVTLSCSQTLNHNVMYWYQQKSSQAPKLLFHYYDKDFNNEADTPDNFQSRRPNTSFCFLDIRSPGLGDTAMYLCATSRDQAGGLGPSSTDTQYFGPGTRLTVL.

The rearrangement links TRBV4-1 to TRBJ1-6, with TRBD1 as a possible D gene (6 bases). Per the germline V gene, CDR1 is MGHRA and CDR2 is YSYEKL. V dropped 3 bases and J dropped 5 bases, with 11 bases sitting between them. This CDR3 spans 15 amino acids. The CDR3 sequence is CASSHLSGDNSPLHF. The CDR3 bases are TGCGCCAGCAGCCACCTCTCAGGGGATAATTCACCCCTCCACTTT.

The chain employs TRBV9 and TRBJ2-3; 10 bases align to TRBD2. The CDR3 is 15 amino acids. CDR1 and CDR2 (germline): SGDLS, YYNGEE. J was trimmed by 2 bases and V by 2 bases; bases with no gene match: 2. CDR3 nucleotides: TGTGCCAGCAGCGTCACTAGCGGGATCACAGATACGCAGTATTTT. Encoded protein: CASSVTSGITDTQYF.

V is TRBV27 and J is TRBJ2-7; 10 bases agree with TRBD2. In germline, CDR1 is MNHEY, CDR2 SMNVEV (reference sequence). The CDR3 has 15 amino acids. V gave up 3 bases and J gave up 0 bases; unmatched junction bases: 2. CDR3 coding DNA: TGTGCCAGCAGTTTCCGGACTAGCGGCTCCTACGAGCAGTACTTC. Protein sequence: CASSFRTSGSYEQYF.

V gene TRBV29-1 combines with J gene TRBJ2-3, with a possible D match to TRBD1 (6 bases). Germline CDR1 and CDR2: SQVTM and ANQGSEA. There are 12 residues in the CDR3. Trimming removed 7 bases from V and 4 bases from J, with 12 bases in between. CDR3 protein: CSATAGADTQYF. CDR3 sequence (DNA): TGCAGCGCCACCGCAGGGGCAGATACGCAGTATTTT.

This rearrangement joins TRBV19 to TRBJ1-6; D gene uncertain. Germline lookup yields CDR1 LNHDA and CDR2 SQIVND (reference sequence). The V end lost 4 bases, the J end lost 5 bases, and 6 bases lay between the germline ends. This CDR3 has 13 amino acids. The CDR3 nucleotides are TGTGCCAGTAGTAGTCGCAATAATTCACCCCTCCACTTT. Translating it yields CASSSRNNSPLHF. Full variable domain (remainder filled in from reference TRBV19 and TRBJ1-6): DGGITQSPKYLFRKEGQNVTLSCEQNLNHDAMYWYRQDPGQGLRLIYYSQIVNDFQKGDIAEGYSVSREKKESFPLTVTSAQKNPTAFYLCASSSRNNSPLHFGNGTRLTVT.

CDR3 in amino acids: CASSLRRTGRVNSPLHF. The CDR3 nucleotides read TGTGCCAGCAGCCTGAGACGGACAGGGAGGGTGAATTCACCCCTCCACTTT. This chain uses TRBV11-2 with TRBJ1-6; 8 bases agree with TRBD1. The ends lost 5 bases at V and 7 bases at J; junction bases unmatched: 13. Looked up from germline, CDR1 is SGHAT and CDR2 is FQNNGV. The CDR3 runs to 17 residues. Complete variable domain (other parts from reference TRBV11-2 and TRBJ1-6): EAGVAQSPRYKIIEKRQSVAFWCNPISGHATLYWYQQILGQGPKLLIQFQNNGVVDDSQLPKDRFSAERLKGVDSTLKIQPAKLEDSAVYLCASSLRRTGRVNSPLHFGNGTRLTVT.